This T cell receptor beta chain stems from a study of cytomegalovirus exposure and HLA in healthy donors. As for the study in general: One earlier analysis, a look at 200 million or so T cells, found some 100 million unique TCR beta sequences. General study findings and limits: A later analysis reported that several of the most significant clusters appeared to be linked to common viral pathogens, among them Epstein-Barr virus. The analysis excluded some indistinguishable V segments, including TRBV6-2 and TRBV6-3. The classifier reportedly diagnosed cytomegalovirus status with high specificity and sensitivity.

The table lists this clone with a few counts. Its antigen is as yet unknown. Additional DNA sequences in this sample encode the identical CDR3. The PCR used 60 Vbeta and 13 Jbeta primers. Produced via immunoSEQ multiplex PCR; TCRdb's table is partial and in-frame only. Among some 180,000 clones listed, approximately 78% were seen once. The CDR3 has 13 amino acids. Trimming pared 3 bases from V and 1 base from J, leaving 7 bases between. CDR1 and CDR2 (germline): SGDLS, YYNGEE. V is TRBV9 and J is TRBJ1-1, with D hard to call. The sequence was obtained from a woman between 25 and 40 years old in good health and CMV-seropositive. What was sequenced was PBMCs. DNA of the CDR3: TGTGCCAGCAGCGCTCGACAGAACACTGAAGCTTTCTTT. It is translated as CASSARQNTEAFF. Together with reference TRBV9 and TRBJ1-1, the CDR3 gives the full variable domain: DSGVTQTPKHLITATGQRVTLRCSPRSGDLSVYWYQQSLDQGLQFLIQYYNGEERAKGNILERFSAQQFPDLHSELNLSSLELGDSALYFCASSARQNTEAFFGQGTRLTVV.